This TCR beta chain appears in the sequencing data of a study of tumor and adjacent non-tumor tissue in lung cancer (dated by TCRdb to 2016 to 2018). Study-level background: Patients with adenocarcinoma (about twelve), squamous cell carcinoma (2) and small cell lung cancer (1) were included in the cohort. The approximately 15 enrolled patients, of whom around ten were men and 5 were women, were aged about 31 to 80 years and were diagnosed with TNM stage I to III disease. A total of 95 million to 150 million productive TCRbeta reads were generated by sequencing, corresponding to an average of roughly 4.1 million reads per sample. Using bulk TCRbeta repertoires from some 16 lung cancer patients, the study set lung tumor tissue side by side with matched distant non-tumor lung tissue. Approximately 31 paired specimens, one tumor and one normal lung sample per patient, were profiled by TCRbeta CDR3 sequencing.

With regard to this clonotype: It has no known antigen specificity. One junction end disagrees with the germline gene, perhaps due to a read error.

What the authors observed across the whole study: Significantly higher TCR diversity was found in younger patients, and higher tumor TCR diversity was associated with shorter overall and disease-free survival. A significantly larger cumulative share of the repertoire was made up by the top 100 clones in normal lung than in tumor tissue. Tumor tissue showed significantly higher TCR diversity (inverse Simpson) than normal lung tissue, at 431.37 vs 166.20 (P = 0.0075, Mann-Whitney U test). Because peripheral blood was not sequenced, the blood TCRbeta repertoires of the lung cancer patients in the study went unexamined. Neither the sequencing platform nor unique molecular identifiers are mentioned in the methods. Only approximately 14 patients were included in the cohort, and the need for larger samples and more detailed clinical data was noted by the authors.

RNA was isolated from bulk unsorted tissue, and RNA quality was assessed with a NanoDrop ND-1000 and an Agilent 2100. Distant non-tumor tissue taken more than 3 cm from the tumor edge was used as the normal lung sample. Newly diagnosed lung cancer patients without prior chemotherapy who had been admitted for thoracic surgery in China between August and November 2014 were enrolled as donors. Anyone who had undergone radiotherapy or chemotherapy before, or who had another cancer at the same time, was left out of the study. Pieces of surgical tissue measuring about 1-2.1 cm3 were kept in RNAlater solution and stored at -80 degrees C until use. The library was produced with multiplex PCR. The sequencing machine was an Illumina HiSeq 2500. TCRbeta libraries were built by three rounds of nested PCR using primers (Table S4), following protocols modified from ARM-PCR. Before sequencing, PCR products in the 200-500 bp range were cut out of the gel and cleaned up using the QIAquick gel extraction kit. The original methods were these. Trimmomatic was used to clean the reads, FLASH merged the cleaned reads into complete CDR3 sequences, and MiTCR assigned the sequences to V(D)J germline segments. Clonal diversity was computed as the inverse Simpson's index with VDJtools. A read counted as productive if the sequence was in-frame and lacked a premature stop codon. TCRdb trimmed public reads at Q25 via fastp, called clones via MiXCR and kept in-frame beta chains. Every distinct CDR3 protein forms one entry, paired with its most common genes and DNA. It is TCRdb's table, rather than the study itself, that gives the V and J calls and clone size. The sample includes approximately 100,000 distinct CDR3 sequences, with 50% to 70% observed a single time. The biggest ten clones account for around 20% of the sample.

The CDR3 runs 11 residues from the cysteine to the phenylalanine. The entry retains the CDR3 DNA only, 33 bases that are in frame from base 1. The V and J genes are TRBV12-3 or TRBV12-4 and TRBJ2-3; TRBD2 might be the D gene, on 5 matching bases. Sequenced material: distant non-tumor lung tissue. This TCR was sampled from a man aged 25-40 years with non-small cell lung cancer. This receptor has the CDR3 CATSLGDTHYF. The DNA sequence is given as TGTGCCACCAGTTTGGGAGATACGCACTATTTT.